This is a list of T cell receptor beta chains from one sample in a study of patients and donors after allogeneic stem cell transplantation. Using its own MiXCR run on the RT-PCR reads, TCRdb lists one record per CDR3 protein. In the table there are approximately 160,000 distinct CDR3 sequences, about 32% of which are singletons. The sample consisted of blood, either unsorted or a sorted T cell fraction (not recorded which). The receptors come from a human donor who was either an allogeneic HSCT recipient or a stem cell or donor lymphocyte infusion donor (not recorded which). It is not recorded whose cells these are; they may come from a transplant donor. The conserved cysteine and the conserved F or W are not part of the CDR3 here. Fields, in order: V gene, CDR3 protein.

TRBV28,ASSFPGYYGYT
TRBV10-1,ARRAREADTQY
TRBV4-2,ASNRLNTGELF
TRBV25-1,ASSLRWYEQF
TRBV3-1,ASSQAGDSNYEQY
TRBV27,VSSLDRADTEAF
TRBV12-3/TRBV12-4,ASSLPGTYNSPLH
TRBV6-6,ASSHGTGSYEQY
TRBV20-1,SASRHGSDLAKNIQY
TRBV6-2/TRBV6-3,ASSLAGAPSSYEQY
TRBV10-3,ANSNLAGEGNEQF
TRBV3-1,ASSQDRALGNT
TRBV18,ASSPRGTGANEKLF
TRBV12-3/TRBV12-4,ASSFIPMNTEAF
TRBV3-1,ASSQDRGHGYT
TRBV12-3/TRBV12-4,ASSSTGIGYEQY
TRBV6-5,ASSYSLAGGYEQY
TRBV4-2,ASSQEEVLYNEQF
TRBV25-1,ASSESWGREQF
TRBV6-2/TRBV6-3,ASSDRGKTYEQY
TRBV6-2/TRBV6-3,ASFRLAGPTGELF
TRBV14,ASSPSWGPYEQY
TRBV20-1,SAGEYNQPQQ
TRBV10-1,ASSWDRDYGYT
TRBV4-2,ASSPHLGGRDTGELF
TRBV9,ASSGRPGQNYEQY
TRBV5-4,ASSYELNTEAF
TRBV5-1,ASSLERQETQY
TRBV6-5,ASSYSSLLNTEAF
TRBV29-1,SARTSSDPQY
TRBV20-1,SVPGRANTEAF
TRBV20-1,SARHTSVTSTDTQY
TRBV5-1,ASSRTVYEQY
TRBV6-5,ASSYSGTGRGGNTEAF
TRBV7-7,ASSRGRDNPSLDTQY
TRBV7-3,ASSATVLTNYGYT
TRBV6-6,ASSSRDRGSGEQF
TRBV12-3/TRBV12-4,ASIEQDNEQF
TRBV4-2,ASSRSTGTSRGQDTQY
TRBV4-3,ASSQAFPGLAEAYEQY
TRBV20-1,SARGYRAGGEKSREQY
TRBV5-1,ASSLDAGEFYEQY
TRBV10-3,AISGTGGNNEQF
TRBV29-1,SVEGQGEGTEAF
TRBV27,ASSLSGTSTGTEQY
TRBV29-1,SVKQADQNQPQH
TRBV5-6,ASSLGDQETQY
TRBV6-2/TRBV6-3,ASSYKAGGSNEQF
TRBV6-5,ASSWTSGYNEQF
TRBV28,ASSFPGQGSNQPQH
TRBV29-1,SVEEVPSGRHIYNEQF
TRBV12-3/TRBV12-4,ASRDTGGKNYGYT
TRBV6-2/TRBV6-3,ASSQTGANTEAF
TRBV4-3,ASSPWTGKQY
TRBV7-8,ASSPFTGSDGGYT
TRBV9,ASSTTRRGAGNTIY
TRBV5-1,ASSFLEKDNEQF